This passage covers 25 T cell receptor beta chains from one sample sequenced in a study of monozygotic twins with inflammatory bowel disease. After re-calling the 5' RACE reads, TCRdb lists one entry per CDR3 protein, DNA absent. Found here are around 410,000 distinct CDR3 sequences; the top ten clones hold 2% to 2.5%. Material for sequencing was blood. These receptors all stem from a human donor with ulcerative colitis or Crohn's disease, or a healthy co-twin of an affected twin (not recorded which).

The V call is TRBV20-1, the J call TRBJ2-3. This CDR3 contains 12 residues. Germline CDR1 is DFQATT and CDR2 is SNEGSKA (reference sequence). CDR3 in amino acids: CSATYSTDTQYF.

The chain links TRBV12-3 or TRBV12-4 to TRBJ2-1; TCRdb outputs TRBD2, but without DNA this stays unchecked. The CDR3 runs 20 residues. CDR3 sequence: CASSAHPGTPKISDYNEQFF.

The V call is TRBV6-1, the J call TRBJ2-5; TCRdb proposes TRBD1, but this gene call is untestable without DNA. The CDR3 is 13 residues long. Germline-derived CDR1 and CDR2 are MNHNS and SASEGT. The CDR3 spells CASSQGQGVTQYF.

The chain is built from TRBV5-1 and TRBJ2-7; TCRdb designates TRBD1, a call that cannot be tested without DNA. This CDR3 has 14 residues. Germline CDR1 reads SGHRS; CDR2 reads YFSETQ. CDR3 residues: CASTPGQGSYEQYF.

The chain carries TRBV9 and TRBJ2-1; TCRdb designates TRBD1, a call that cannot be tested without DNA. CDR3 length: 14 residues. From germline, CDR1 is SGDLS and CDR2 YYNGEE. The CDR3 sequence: CASSEKSSPHEQFF. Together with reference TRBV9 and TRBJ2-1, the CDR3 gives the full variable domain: DSGVTQTPKHLITATGQRVTLRCSPRSGDLSVYWYQQSLDQGLQFLIQYYNGEERAKGNILERFSAQQFPDLHSELNLSSLELGDSALYFCASSEKSSPHEQFFGPGTRLTVL.

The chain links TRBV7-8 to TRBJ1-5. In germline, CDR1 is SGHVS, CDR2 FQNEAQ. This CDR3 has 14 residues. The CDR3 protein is CASSLGRINQPQHF.

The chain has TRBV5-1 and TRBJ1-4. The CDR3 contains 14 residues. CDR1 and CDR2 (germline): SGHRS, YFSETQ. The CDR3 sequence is CASSLGSANEKLFF.

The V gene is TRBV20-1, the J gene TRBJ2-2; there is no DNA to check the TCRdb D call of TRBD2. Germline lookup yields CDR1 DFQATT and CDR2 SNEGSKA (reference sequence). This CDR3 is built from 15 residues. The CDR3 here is CSAPRGAGTAGELFF.

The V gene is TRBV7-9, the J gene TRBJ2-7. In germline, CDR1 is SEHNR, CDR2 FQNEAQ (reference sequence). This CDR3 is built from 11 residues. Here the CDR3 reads CASSLEREQYF.

CDR3 region: CASSFPMGETQYF. The rearrangement links TRBV7-9 to TRBJ2-5. This CDR3 region has 13 residues. Per the germline V gene, CDR1 is SEHNR and CDR2 is FQNEAQ (reference sequence).

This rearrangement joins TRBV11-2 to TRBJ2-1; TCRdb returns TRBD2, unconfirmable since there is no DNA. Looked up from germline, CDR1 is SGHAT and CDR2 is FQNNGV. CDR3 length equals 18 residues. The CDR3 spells CASSQPRTSGISYNEQFF.

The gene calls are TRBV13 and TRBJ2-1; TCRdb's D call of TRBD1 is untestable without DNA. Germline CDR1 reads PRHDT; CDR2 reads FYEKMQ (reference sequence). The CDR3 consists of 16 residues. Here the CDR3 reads CASSGGEGASYNEQFF.

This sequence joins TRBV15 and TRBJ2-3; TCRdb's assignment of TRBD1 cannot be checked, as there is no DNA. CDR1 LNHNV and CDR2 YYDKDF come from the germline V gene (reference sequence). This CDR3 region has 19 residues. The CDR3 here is CATSKTRGQIRQSTDTQYF.

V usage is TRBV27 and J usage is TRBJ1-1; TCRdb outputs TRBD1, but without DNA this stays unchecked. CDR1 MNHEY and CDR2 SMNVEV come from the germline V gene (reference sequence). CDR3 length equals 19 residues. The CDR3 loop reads CASSLAPNGQNKMNTEAFF.

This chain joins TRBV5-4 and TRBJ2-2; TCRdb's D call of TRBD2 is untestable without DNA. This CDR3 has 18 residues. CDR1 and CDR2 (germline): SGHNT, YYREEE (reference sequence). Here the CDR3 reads CASSPGGRTDANTGELFF.

This CDR3 reads CASRSGGADTQYF. The chain combines TRBV5-1 with TRBJ2-3; the TRBD2 assignment by TCRdb is unverifiable without DNA. Germline V gene data show CDR1 as SGHRS and CDR2 as YFSETQ. CDR3 length: 13 amino acids.

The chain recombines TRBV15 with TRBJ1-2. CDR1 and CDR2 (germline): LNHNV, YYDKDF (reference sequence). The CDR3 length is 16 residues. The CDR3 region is CATSRDQAGSGYGYTF.

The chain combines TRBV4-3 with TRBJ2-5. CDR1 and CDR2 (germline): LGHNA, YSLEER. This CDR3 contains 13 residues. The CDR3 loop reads CASSPSFLETQYF.

The CDR3 loop reads CATTGTENTEAFF. The chain links TRBV10-3 to TRBJ1-1; TCRdb's D gene call, TRBD1, goes unchecked for lack of DNA. Germline V gives CDR1 ENHRY, CDR2 SYGVKD. The CDR3 loop spans 13 amino acids.

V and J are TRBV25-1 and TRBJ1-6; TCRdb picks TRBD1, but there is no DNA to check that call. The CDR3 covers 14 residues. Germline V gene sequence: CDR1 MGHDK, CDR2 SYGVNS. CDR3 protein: CASSRQVYNSPLHF.

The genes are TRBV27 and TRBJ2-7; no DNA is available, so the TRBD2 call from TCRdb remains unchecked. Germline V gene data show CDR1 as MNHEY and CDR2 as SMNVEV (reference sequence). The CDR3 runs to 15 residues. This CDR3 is CASKVETSGRYEQYF.

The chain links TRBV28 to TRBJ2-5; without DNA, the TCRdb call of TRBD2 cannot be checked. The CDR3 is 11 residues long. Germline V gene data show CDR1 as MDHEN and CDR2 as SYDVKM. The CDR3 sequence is CASSFEGTQYF.

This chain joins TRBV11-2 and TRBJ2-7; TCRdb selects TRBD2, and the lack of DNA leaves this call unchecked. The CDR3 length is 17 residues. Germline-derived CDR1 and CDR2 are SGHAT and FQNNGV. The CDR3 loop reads CASSLIAVTSGSYEQYF.

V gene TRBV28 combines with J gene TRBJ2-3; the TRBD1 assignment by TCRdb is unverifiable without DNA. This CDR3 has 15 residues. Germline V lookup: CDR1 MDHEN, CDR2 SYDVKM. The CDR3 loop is CASSLFQGGTDTQYF.

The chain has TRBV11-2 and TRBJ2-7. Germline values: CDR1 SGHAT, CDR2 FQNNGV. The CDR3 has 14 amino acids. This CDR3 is CASSLDPGANEQYF.